This TCR beta chain derives from a study of blood T cell repertoires in COVID-19. Study as a whole: Sources were T cells, B-cell-depleted T cells, or PBMCs; the material itself was cDNA or gDNA.

Trimming took 5 bases from V and 4 from J; bases not matched to a gene: 8. Germline V CDR1 and CDR2: SQVTM, ANQGSEA. There are 14 residues in the CDR3. As handled by the study authors: Estimation of nucleated cell counts relied on the amplification of reference gene primers. Data came from immunoSEQ multiplex PCR; TCRdb stores just in-frame clones and leaves some out. The DNA gave D and trimming, while V, J and clone size come from that table. This table holds some 500,000 clones, around 87% found once. The study recruited people aged about 18 to 95 years across approximately 25 US areas. Assignments of participants to cohorts depended upon their own reported clinical history.

Source material: PBMCs or T cells enriched from blood (not recorded which). This chain uses TRBV29-1 with TRBJ1-2; 9 nucleotides align to TRBD1. This receptor was obtained from a woman between 35 and 50 years old who had recovered from COVID-19. DNA of the CDR3: TGCAGCGTTCAACAGGGGGCTTATGCCTATGGCTACACCTTC. Its protein is CSVQQGAYAYGYTF. The variable domain in full, completed from reference TRBV29-1 and TRBJ1-2, reads SAVISQKPSRDICQRGTSLTIQCQVDSQVTMMFWYRQQPGQSLTLIATANQGSEATYESGFVIDKFPISRPNLTFSTLTVSNMSPEDSSIYLCSVQQGAYAYGYTFGSGTRLTVV.